These 16 T cell receptor beta chains were all obtained from the same sample, sequenced in a study of shared T cell receptors in the human thymus. Clones were read by immunoSEQ multiplex PCR, and TCRdb kept only the in-frame ones, dropping some. The sample has hundreds of thousands of clones, around 87% seen once; the top ten hold just under 0.0095%. The sample was also linked to a second study, of human thymus T cells.

Sequencing was performed on thymocytes. The receptors here all came from a boy under two years old with a congenital heart defect.

The chain couples TRBV6-6 to TRBJ1-2, with 7 bases matching TRBD1. Germline loops: CDR1 MNHNY, CDR2 SVGAGI (reference sequence). CDR3 length: 15 amino acids. J was trimmed by 4 bases and V by 4 bases; bases with no gene match: 9. CDR3 DNA: TGTGCCAGCAGTTCCCCCAGGGACAGTTTCTATGGCTACACCTTC. Its protein product is CASSSPRDSFYGYTF.

Points on this clone: One end of the junction is discordant with germline, which a read error may explain. Other DNA sequences in this sample translate to the same CDR3. CDR3 protein: CASSSDPTPRDSGDNSPLHF. The CDR3 nucleotides are TGTGCCAGCAGTTCCGACCCGACCCCGCGGGACTCGGGTGATAATTCCCCCCTCCACTTT. V is TRBV28 and J is TRBJ1-6; D perhaps matches TRBD1 (5 bases). Germline V gives CDR1 MDHEN, CDR2 SYDVKM. The CDR3 length is 20 residues.

The chain combines TRBV10-3 with TRBJ1-2; D is possibly TRBD1 (5 bases). This CDR3 has 15 amino acids. Germline CDR1 ENHRY, CDR2 SYGVKD. Trimming left V 0 bases short and J 8 bases short, with 16 bases between. The CDR3 region is CAISESSGDSGGYTF. In DNA form, the CDR3 reads TGTGCCATCAGTGAGTCGTCGGGGGATTCAGGCGGCTACACCTTC.

V usage is TRBV11-1 and J usage is TRBJ2-5, with D maybe TRBD1 (5 bases). The germline V gene encodes CDR1 SGHAT and CDR2 FQDESV (reference sequence). The CDR3 length is 14 residues. The V end was cut by 3 bases, the J end by 7 bases, with 15 bases between. CDR3 sequence (DNA): TGTGCCAGCAGCTTGAAGGTCCAGGGCGGGACCCAGTACTTC. Encoded protein: CASSLKVQGGTQYF.

The chain links TRBV11-2 to TRBJ2-7, with D possibly TRBD1 on 5 matching bases. V dropped 1 base and J dropped 0 bases, with 7 bases sitting between them. The CDR3 consists of 14 residues. Germline V gene lookup returns CDR1 SGHAT and CDR2 FQNNGV. CDR3 in DNA: TGTGCCAGCAGCTTAGTGGACAACTCCTACGAGCAGTACTTC. It specifies CASSLVDNSYEQYF.

The V and J genes are TRBV28 and TRBJ2-7; 8 bases align to TRBD1. Germline V gives CDR1 MDHEN, CDR2 SYDVKM. Unmatched junction bases numbered 9, after V lost 4 bases and J lost 4 bases. This CDR3 has 15 residues. CDR3 loop: CASSSSRGHVYEQYF. CDR3 bases: TGTGCCAGCAGTTCGTCCAGGGGGCACGTATACGAGCAGTACTTC.

The chain combines TRBV4-3 with TRBJ1-1, with D possibly matching TRBD1 (5 bases). V dropped 4 bases and J dropped 0 bases, with 12 bases sitting between them. Germline lookup yields CDR1 LGHNA and CDR2 YSLEER. The CDR3 spans 15 residues. CDR3 protein: CASSPAGQMNTEAFF. Here the CDR3 DNA reads TGCGCCAGCAGCCCAGCAGGGCAGATGAACACTGAAGCTTTCTTT.

This clone was counted once. The J gene is TRBJ1-4, the V gene TRBV5-4; 9 bases match TRBD1. The CDR3 is made up of 16 amino acids. From germline, CDR1 is SGHNT and CDR2 YYREEE (reference sequence). The ends lost 4 bases at V and 7 bases at J; junction bases unmatched: 11. CDR3 amino acids: CASSDPTGGAGEKLFF. The CDR3 DNA reads as TGTGCCAGCAGCGATCCAACAGGGGGCGCGGGTGAAAAACTGTTTTTT.

The chain recombines TRBV29-1 with TRBJ2-5, with D possibly TRBD2 on 6 matching bases. CDR3 length equals 14 residues. With 5 bases removed from V and 4 bases from J, the gap between germline ends came to 17 bases. Germline V gives CDR1 SQVTM, CDR2 ANQGSEA. This chain's CDR3 is CSVWGGFRGETQYF. As DNA, the CDR3 is TGCAGCGTTTGGGGAGGTTTTCGAGGAGAGACCCAGTACTTC.

The genes are TRBV5-1 and TRBJ1-6; maybe TRBD1 (5 bases). The CDR3 consists of 13 residues. CDR1 and CDR2 from the germline V gene are SGHRS and YFSETQ. Trimming cost V 0 bases and J 7 bases, with 5 bases left between them. The DNA of the CDR3 is TGCGCCAGCAGCTTGGGGGGCAATTCACCCCTCCACTTT. Translating it yields CASSLGGNSPLHF.

This chain connects TRBV7-9 to TRBJ2-1, with 11 positions matching TRBD2. The V and J ends lost 1 base and 4 bases, in that order; junction bases with no gene match: 9. The germline gives CDR1 SEHNR, CDR2 FQNEAQ (reference sequence). The CDR3 length is 18 residues. The CDR3 DNA sequence: TGTGCCAGCAGCTTAGGGCTAACTAGCGGGAGTGGTTACAATGAGCAGTTCTTC. Translating it yields CASSLGLTSGSGYNEQFF.

This chain uses TRBV19 with TRBJ2-2; 9 nucleotides match TRBD2. V shed 8 bases and J 1 base; nucleotides not matched to a gene: 8. Germline CDR1 and CDR2: LNHDA and SQIVND (reference sequence). This CDR3 has 16 residues. CDR3 sequence reads: CASQTSGLGNTGELFF. The CDR3 region has the DNA TGTGCCAGTCAGACTAGCGGCTTGGGGAACACCGGGGAGCTGTTTTTT.

This chain uses TRBV4-3 with TRBJ1-1, with a weak D call TRBD1 (5 bases). The CDR3 is made up of 18 amino acids. The V end lost 0 bases, the J end lost 6 bases, and 23 bases lay between the germline ends. Germline CDR1 LGHNA, CDR2 YSLEER. The CDR3 nucleotides are TGCGCCAGCAGCCAAGATATAGATTCAGGGCCCAACAACCCTGAAGCTTTCTTT. This sequence encodes CASSQDIDSGPNNPEAFF.

The V and J genes are TRBV5-6 and TRBJ1-1; tentative D call: TRBD1 (6 bases). Germline V CDR1 and CDR2: SGHDT, YYEEEE. The CDR3 runs 14 residues. V was trimmed by 4 bases and J by 5 bases, leaving 15 bases between them. CDR3 region: CASSPTGGETEAFF. CDR3 bases: TGTGCCAGCAGCCCGACAGGTGGGGAGACTGAAGCTTTCTTT.

The chain is built from TRBV7-9 and TRBJ2-7; 8 bases align to TRBD1. Germline CDR1 is SEHNR and CDR2 is FQNEAQ (reference sequence). The CDR3 covers 18 residues. The junction had 14 bases not matched to a gene; V was cut back by 1 base and J by 3 bases. In DNA form, the CDR3 reads TGTGCCAGCAGCTTAGGTCCCCGGGACAGGCCTCCGGTCTACGAGCAGTACTTC. This translates into CASSLGPRDRPPVYEQYF.

The V gene is TRBV27, the J gene TRBJ2-1, with 14 bases aligning to TRBD2. This CDR3 comprises 18 residues. Trimming cost V 5 bases and J 2 bases; bases outside gene matches: 8. CDR1 and CDR2 (germline): MNHEY, SMNVEV (reference sequence). The CDR3 sequence is CASSNPGLAGVPYNEQFF. The CDR3 DNA reads as TGTGCCAGCAGTAATCCGGGACTAGCGGGAGTCCCCTACAATGAGCAGTTCTTC.